The 10 T cell receptor beta chains reported below all come from one sample, sequenced in a study of CD8+ T cells in alopecia areata. RNA was isolated and reverse transcribed to cDNA, the sequencing template. Assay used: immunoSEQ multiplex PCR; TCRdb lists only in-frame clones, some missing. The sample lists 90,000 to 150,000 clones; around 56% were seen once. Treatment in this sample: oral pan-JAK inhibitor, 5-10 mg twice daily. Source: CD4+ T cells sorted from blood, taken at week 4, from a patient treated with tofacitinib. The origin of the receptors is a human donor with alopecia areata.

The CDR3 loop reads CASSLQMNTEAFF. The CDR3, as DNA: TGTGCCAGCAGCTTGCAGATGAACACTGAAGCTTTCTTT. This rearrangement joins TRBV5-6 to TRBJ1-1, with D unclear. Looked up from germline, CDR1 is SGHDT and CDR2 is YYEEEE. The CDR3 extends over 13 amino acids. Trimming shortened V by 1 base and J by 0 bases, and 4 bases separated the two germline ends.

This clone occurred once. This rearrangement joins TRBV7-9 to TRBJ1-2; D may be TRBD1 (6 bases). V was cut by 5 bases and J by 5 bases, with 12 bases left in between. Germline V lookup: CDR1 SEHNR, CDR2 FQNEAQ (reference sequence). This CDR3 comprises 13 residues. The CDR3 loop reads CASSPGAEYGYTF. In DNA form, the CDR3 reads TGTGCCAGCAGCCCAGGGGCAGAATATGGCTACACCTTC. Complete variable domain (other parts from reference TRBV7-9 and TRBJ1-2): DTGVSQNPRHKITKRGQNVTFRCDPISEHNRLYWYRQTLGQGPEFLTYFQNEAQLEKSRLLSDRFSAERPKGSFSTLEIQRTEQGDSAMYLCASSPGAEYGYTFGSGTRLTVV.

The CDR3 sequence is CAWSVAGGRIYEQYF. In nucleotides, the CDR3 is TGTGCCTGGAGTGTAGCGGGAGGTCGGATCTACGAGCAGTACTTC. The chain has TRBV30 and TRBJ2-7; TRBD2 matches 9 bases. V lost 0 bases to trimming and J lost 3 bases; unmatched junction nucleotides: 6. This CDR3 is 15 amino acids long. Germline V gene data show CDR1 as GTSNPN and CDR2 as SVGIG (reference sequence).

This clone came up a few times. The chain joins TRBV29-1 to TRBJ2-2, with 8 bases fitting TRBD1. The V and J ends lost 7 bases and 4 bases, in that order; junction bases with no gene match: 5. Per the germline V gene, CDR1 is SQVTM and CDR2 is ANQGSEA. The CDR3 totals 13 residues. The DNA for the CDR3 is TGCAGCGGACTGACAGGGGTCACCGGGGAGCTGTTTTTT. It is translated as CSGLTGVTGELFF.

This clone was seen a few times. CDR3 in DNA: TGTGCCTGGAGTGTACACAGGCGGGGCGAGCAGTACTTC. Translation: CAWSVHRRGEQYF. The chain carries TRBV30 and TRBJ2-7, with D perhaps TRBD2 (6 bases). The CDR3 sequence is 13 residues long. Germline V gene sequence: CDR1 GTSNPN, CDR2 SVGIG (reference sequence). Trimming pared 0 bases from V and 6 bases from J, leaving 12 bases between.

This chain joins TRBV5-1 and TRBJ1-2; 10 bases fit TRBD1. CDR3 length: 15 amino acids. The germline V gene encodes CDR1 SGHRS and CDR2 YFSETQ. Trimming at V came to 4 bases and at J to 5 bases, leaving 8 bases not matched to a gene. CDR3 region: CASSPGWTGGYGYTF. The CDR3 DNA reads as TGCGCCAGCAGCCCTGGATGGACAGGGGGTTATGGCTACACCTTC.

The gene calls are TRBV6-5 and TRBJ1-1; possibly TRBD1 for D (5 bases). The CDR3 has 12 residues. The germline V gene has CDR1 MNHEY and CDR2 SVGAGI. The V end was cut by 10 bases, the J end by 4 bases, with 13 bases between. Here the CDR3 reads CATSGRGTEAFF. The CDR3 DNA follows: TGTGCCACCTCCGGGAGGGGCACTGAAGCTTTCTTT.

The chain's CDR3 is CSVSTSGGPDTQYF. CDR3 nucleotides: TGCAGCGTGTCCACTAGCGGGGGGCCAGATACGCAGTATTTT. The chain carries TRBV29-1 and TRBJ2-3; TRBD2 matches 12 bases. In germline, CDR1 is SQVTM, CDR2 ANQGSEA. This CDR3 is 14 amino acids long. V dropped 6 bases and J dropped 4; count of bases not matched to a gene: 5.

The J gene is TRBJ1-1, the V gene TRBV29-1; maybe TRBD1 (6 bases). The germline CDR1 and CDR2 sequences are SQVTM and ANQGSEA. The CDR3 contains 14 residues. V lost 7 bases, J lost 5 bases, and 20 bases lay in between. The CDR3 DNA sequence: TGCAGCGCTCTACCGGGACAAAGGAGGACTGAAGCTTTCTTT. Protein product: CSALPGQRRTEAFF.

This chain links TRBV15 with TRBJ1-4; D gene ambiguous. Germline-derived CDR1 and CDR2 are LNHNV and YYDKDF (reference sequence). The CDR3 is made up of 15 amino acids. V lost 3 bases and J lost 2, with 10 bases in between. CDR3 in amino acids: CATSRPGVTNEKLFF. The DNA of the CDR3 is TGTGCCACCAGCAGGCCCGGGGTTACTAATGAAAAACTGTTTTTT. The variable domain in full, with the rest retrieved from reference TRBV15 and TRBJ1-4, is DAMVIQNPRYQVTQFGKPVTLSCSQTLNHNVMYWYQQKSSQAPKLLFHYYDKDFNNEADTPDNFQSRRPNTSFCFLDIRSPGLGDTAMYLCATSRPGVTNEKLFFGSGTQLSVL.